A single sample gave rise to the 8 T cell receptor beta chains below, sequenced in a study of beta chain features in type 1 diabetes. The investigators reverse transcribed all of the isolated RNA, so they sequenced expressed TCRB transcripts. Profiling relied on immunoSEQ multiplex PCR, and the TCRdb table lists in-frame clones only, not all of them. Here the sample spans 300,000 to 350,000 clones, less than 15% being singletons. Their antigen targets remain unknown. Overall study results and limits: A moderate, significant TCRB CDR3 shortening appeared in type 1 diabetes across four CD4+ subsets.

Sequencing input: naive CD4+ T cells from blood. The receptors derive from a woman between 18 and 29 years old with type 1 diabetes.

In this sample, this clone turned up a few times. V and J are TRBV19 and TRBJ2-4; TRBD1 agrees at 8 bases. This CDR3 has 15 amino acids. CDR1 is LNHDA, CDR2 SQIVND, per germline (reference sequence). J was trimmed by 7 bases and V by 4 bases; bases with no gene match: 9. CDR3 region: CASSTPQTGANIQYF. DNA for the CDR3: TGTGCCAGTAGTACGCCTCAGACAGGGGCGAACATTCAGTACTTC.

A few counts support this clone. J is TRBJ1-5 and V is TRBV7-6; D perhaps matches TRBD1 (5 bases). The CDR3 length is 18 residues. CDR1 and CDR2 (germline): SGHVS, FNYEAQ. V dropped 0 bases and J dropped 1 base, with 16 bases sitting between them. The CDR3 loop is CASSLARARSSSNQPQHF. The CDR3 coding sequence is TGTGCCAGCAGCTTAGCCAGGGCAAGATCTTCGAGCAATCAGCCCCAGCATTTT.

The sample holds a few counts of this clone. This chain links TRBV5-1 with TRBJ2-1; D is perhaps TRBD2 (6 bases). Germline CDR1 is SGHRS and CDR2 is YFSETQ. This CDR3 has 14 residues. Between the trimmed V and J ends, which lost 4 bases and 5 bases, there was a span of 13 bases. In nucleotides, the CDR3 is TGCGCCAGCAGCAGACTAGGTCCCCACAATGAGCAGTTCTTC. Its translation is CASSRLGPHNEQFF.

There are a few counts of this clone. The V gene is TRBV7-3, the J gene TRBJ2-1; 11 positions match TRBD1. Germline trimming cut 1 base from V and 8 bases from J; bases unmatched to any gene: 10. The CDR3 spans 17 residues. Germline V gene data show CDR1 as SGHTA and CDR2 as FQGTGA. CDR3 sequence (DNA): TGTGCCAGCAGCTTAAGCTCCGGGACAGGGGGTACTTATGAGCAGTTCTTC. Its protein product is CASSLSSGTGGTYEQFF.

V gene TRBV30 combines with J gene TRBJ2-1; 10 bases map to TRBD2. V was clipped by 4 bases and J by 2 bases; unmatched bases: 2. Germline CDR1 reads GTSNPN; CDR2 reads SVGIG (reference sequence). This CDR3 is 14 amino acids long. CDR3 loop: CAWNGLAAYNEQFF. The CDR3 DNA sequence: TGTGCCTGGAACGGACTAGCGGCCTACAATGAGCAGTTCTTC.

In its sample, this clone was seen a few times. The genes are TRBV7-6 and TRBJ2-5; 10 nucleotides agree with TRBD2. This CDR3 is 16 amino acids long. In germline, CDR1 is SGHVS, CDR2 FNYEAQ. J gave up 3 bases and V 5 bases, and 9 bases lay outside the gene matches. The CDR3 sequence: CASSLGGGLAEETQYF. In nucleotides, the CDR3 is TGTGCCAGCAGCCTAGGTGGAGGACTAGCGGAAGAGACCCAGTACTTC.

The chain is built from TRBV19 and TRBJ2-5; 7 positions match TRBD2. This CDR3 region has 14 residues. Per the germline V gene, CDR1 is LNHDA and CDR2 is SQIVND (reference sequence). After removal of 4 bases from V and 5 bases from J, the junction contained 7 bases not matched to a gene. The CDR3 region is CASSRGWGGETQYF. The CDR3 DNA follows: TGTGCCAGTAGTAGAGGCTGGGGAGGGGAGACCCAGTACTTC. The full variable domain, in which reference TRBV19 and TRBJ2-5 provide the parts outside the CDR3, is DGGITQSPKYLFRKEGQNVTLSCEQNLNHDAMYWYRQDPGQGLRLIYYSQIVNDFQKGDIAEGYSVSREKKESFPLTVTSAQKNPTAFYLCASSRGWGGETQYFGPGTRLLVL.

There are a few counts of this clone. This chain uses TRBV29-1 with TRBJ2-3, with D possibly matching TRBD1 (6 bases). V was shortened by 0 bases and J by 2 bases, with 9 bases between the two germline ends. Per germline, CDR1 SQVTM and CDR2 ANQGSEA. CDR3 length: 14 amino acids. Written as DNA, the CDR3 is TGCAGCGTTGAAGAAGGGGACACCACAGATACGCAGTATTTT. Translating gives CSVEEGDTTDTQYF.